The source of this TCR beta chain is a study of blood T cell repertoires in COVID-19. Study context: PBMCs, B-cell-depleted T cells, or T cells were the source of the cDNA or gDNA that made up the material.

Methods used by the authors: Nucleated cell counts were estimated from reference gene primer amplification. TCRdb's table, derived via immunoSEQ multiplex PCR, lists solely in-frame clones and lacks some. V and J calls and clone size are as listed in that table; D and trimming were resolved from the DNA. The repertoire consists of approximately 210,000 clones, with 85% occurring once and the leading ten covering about 0.95%. Germline CDR1 reads SGHNT; CDR2 reads YYREEE (reference sequence). This CDR3 is built from 16 residues. V shed 4 bases and J shed 0 bases, with 13 bases lying between them. The chain is built from TRBV5-4 and TRBJ2-2; a possible D gene is TRBD2 (6 bases). The clonotype comes from a man in his 60s with COVID-19, enrolled during active disease. The sequenced sample was peripheral blood. The CDR3 here is CASSKGGDANTGELFF. The CDR3 region has the DNA TGTGCCAGCAGCAAGGGAGGAGACGCGAACACCGGGGAGCTGTTTTTT.